This T cell receptor (beta chain) was sequenced during a study of control samples from healthy donors and cancer patients. The junction had 5 bases not matched to a gene; V was cut back by 3 bases and J by 11 bases. Germline V gives CDR1 SNHLY, CDR2 FYNNEI. This CDR3 contains 12 residues. Profiling relied on immunoSEQ multiplex PCR, and the TCRdb table lists in-frame clones only, not all of them. The sample holds about 160,000 clones, roughly nine tenths seen once. The material sequenced was blood. This chain links TRBV2 with TRBJ1-1; 8 bases match TRBD1. The receptor was isolated from a woman aged 25 to 39 in good health. DNA for the CDR3: TGTGCCAGCAGTGATGACAGGGGATGGGCTTTCTTT. It encodes CASSDDRGWAFF.